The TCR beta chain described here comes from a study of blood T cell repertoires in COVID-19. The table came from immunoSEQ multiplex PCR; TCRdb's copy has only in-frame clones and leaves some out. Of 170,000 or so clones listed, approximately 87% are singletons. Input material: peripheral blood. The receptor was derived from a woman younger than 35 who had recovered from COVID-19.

CDR3 in amino acids: CASSQDCRDSYEQYV. The CDR3 region has the DNA TGTGCCAGCAGCCAAGATTGCCGGGACTCCTACGAGCAGTACGTC. The chain joins TRBV3-1 (or the pseudogene TRBV3-2) to TRBJ2-7, with D possibly TRBD2 on 5 matching bases. The CDR3 runs 15 residues. Deletions cut 0 bases from V and 0 bases from J, with 9 bases between. The germline CDR1 and CDR2 sequences are LGHDT and YNNKEL (reference sequence).